A selection of T cell receptor beta chains follows, all from one sample in a study of T cells in Graves' hyperthyroidism and ophthalmopathy. Each CDR3 protein is one row after TCRdb ran MiXCR on the multiplex PCR reads. The sample lists hundreds of thousands of distinct CDR3 sequences; roughly a third were seen once. Sequenced material: blood. Receptor source: a woman between 40 and 55 years old with Graves' hyperthyroidism. Each CDR3 is given with its conserved first and last residue. The D gene is left open where the match is weak. Rows may omit the clone size; those that give it use once, few, many or a size class.

abundance,d_gene,j_gene,v_gene,CDR3aa,CDR3nt
.,.,TRBJ1-2,TRBV7-9,CASTPTAYGYTF,TGTGCCAGCACCCCGACAGCCTATGGCTACACCTTC
many,.,TRBJ2-5,TRBV29-1,CSVVVAAETQYF,TGCAGCGTTGTAGTGGCGGCGGAGACCCAGTACTTC
many,TRBD1,TRBJ1-2,TRBV9,CASSVNRDSQDYGYTF,TGTGCCAGCAGCGTAAACCGGGACAGCCAGGACTATGGCTACACCTTC
many,TRBD1,TRBJ1-2,TRBV10-3,CAISAGQGDGYTF,TGTGCCATCAGCGCCGGACAGGGGGATGGCTACACCTTC
.,.,TRBJ1-2,TRBV6-5,CASSYSRSDYGYTF,TGTGCCAGCAGTTACAGTCGCAGCGACTATGGCTACACCTTC
many,.,TRBJ1-5,TRBV24-1,CATSARPGTEDQPQHF,TGTGCCACCAGTGCGAGGCCGGGGACGGAGGATCAGCCCCAGCATTTT
.,.,TRBJ1-1,TRBV5-8,CASSLWQTNTEAFF,TGTGCCAGCAGCTTGTGGCAGACGAACACTGAAGCTTTCTTT
many,.,TRBJ2-7,TRBV6-5,CASRTDRSSYEQYF,TGTGCCAGCAGAACGGACAGAAGCTCCTACGAGCAGTACTTC
.,.,TRBJ2-3,TRBV29-1,CSVGGIYTDTQYF,TGCAGCGTTGGAGGGATCTACACAGATACGCAGTATTTT
few,.,TRBJ1-3,TRBV7-2,CASSISSSGGSGNTIYF,TGTGCCAGCAGCATAAGCTCTAGCGGGGGATCAGGAAACACCATATATTTT
many,.,TRBJ1-1,TRBV19,CASSKRDSNTEAFF,TGTGCCAGTAGTAAACGTGACAGTAACACTGAAGCTTTCTTT
many,.,TRBJ1-1,TRBV29-1,CSVAGRNTEAFF,TGCAGCGTTGCCGGCAGGAACACTGAAGCTTTCTTT
.,.,TRBJ1-5,TRBV6-2/TRBV6-3,CASSYSTRNTNQPQHF,TGTGCCAGCAGTTACTCGACTCGTAACACCAATCAGCCCCAGCATTTT
.,.,TRBJ1-1,TRBV7-2,CASSVRGSNTEAFF,TGTGCCAGCAGCGTCAGGGGTTCCAACACTGAAGCTTTCTTT
many,.,TRBJ2-7,TRBV7-2,CASSSYTGFSYEQYF,TGTGCCAGCAGTTCATACACAGGGTTTTCCTACGAGCAGTACTTC
.,TRBD1,TRBJ2-1,TRBV24-1,CATSSRDSPSNEQFF,TGTGCCACCAGTTCCCGGGACAGCCCATCGAATGAGCAGTTCTTC
few,TRBD1,TRBJ2-2,TRBV19,CASSNRDRGLAGELFF,TGTGCCAGTAGTAACCGGGACAGGGGATTGGCCGGGGAGCTGTTTTTT
.,.,TRBJ2-6,TRBV29-1,CSVVRANVLTF,TGCAGCGTTGTACGGGCCAACGTCCTGACTTTC
many,.,TRBJ1-1,TRBV7-2,CASSQNGITTEAFF,TGTGCCAGCAGTCAAAACGGGATTACGACTGAAGCTTTCTTT
.,.,TRBJ1-2,TRBV4-1,CASSQVGLGAGYGYTF,TGCGCCAGCAGCCAAGTAGGGTTGGGGGCGGGCTATGGCTACACCTTC
.,.,TRBJ1-2,TRBV6-1,CASTPGRDYGYTF,TGTGCCAGCACCCCTGGAAGGGACTATGGCTACACCTTC
.,.,TRBJ2-3,TRBV6-6,CASTRSGGAQDTQYF,TGTGCCAGCACTCGTAGCGGAGGGGCACAAGATACGCAGTATTTT
many,.,TRBJ2-2,TRBV29-1,CSVDNPRFAGELFF,TGCAGCGTTGACAACCCCAGGTTCGCCGGGGAGCTGTTTTTT
many,.,TRBJ1-4,TRBV7-6,CASSQALSDEKLFF,TGTGCCAGCAGCCAGGCGTTGTCGGATGAAAAACTGTTTTTT
few,TRBD1,TRBJ1-5,TRBV12-3/TRBV12-4,CASTQGQGEPQHF,TGTGCCAGCACCCAGGGACAGGGGGAGCCCCAGCATTTT
.,.,TRBJ2-5,TRBV15,CATSRDHGAGETQYF,TGTGCCACCAGCAGAGATCACGGGGCTGGGGAGACCCAGTACTTC
.,.,TRBJ1-1,TRBV6-2/TRBV6-3,CASSGRDDMNTEAFF,TGTGCCAGCAGTGGCAGGGATGATATGAACACTGAAGCTTTCTTT
.,.,TRBJ1-5,TRBV12-3/TRBV12-4,CASSVQGGGNQPQHF,TGTGCCAGCAGTGTGCAGGGAGGTGGCAATCAGCCCCAGCATTTT
many,.,TRBJ2-7,TRBV9,CASSGTSLYF,TGTGCCAGCAGCGGGACTTCCTTGTACTTC